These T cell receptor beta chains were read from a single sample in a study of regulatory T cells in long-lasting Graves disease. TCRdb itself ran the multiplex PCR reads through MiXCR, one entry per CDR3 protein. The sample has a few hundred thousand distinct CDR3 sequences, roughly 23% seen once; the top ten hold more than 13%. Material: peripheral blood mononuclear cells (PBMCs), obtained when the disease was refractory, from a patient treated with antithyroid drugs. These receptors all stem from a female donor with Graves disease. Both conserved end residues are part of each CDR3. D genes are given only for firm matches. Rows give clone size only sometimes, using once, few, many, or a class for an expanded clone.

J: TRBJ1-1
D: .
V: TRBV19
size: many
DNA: TGTGCCAGTAGTAGAGGGGAGACTGAAGCTTTCTTT
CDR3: CASSRGETEAFF

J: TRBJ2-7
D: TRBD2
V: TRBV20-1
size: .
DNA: TGCAGTGCTAGAGATAGCGGGTTAAGCTCCTACGAGCAGTACTTC
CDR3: CSARDSGLSSYEQYF

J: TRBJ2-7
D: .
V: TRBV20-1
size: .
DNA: TGCAGTGCTACGTGGGGGATGGACGAGCAGTACTTC
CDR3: CSATWGMDEQYF

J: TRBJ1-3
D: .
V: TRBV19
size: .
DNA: TGTGCCAGTTGGAGGGGTGCCGGAAACACCATATATTTT
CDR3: CASWRGAGNTIYF

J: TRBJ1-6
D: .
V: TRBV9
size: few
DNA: TGTGCCAGCAGTATACTCGGGGCAGGGGTGTCACCCCTCCACTTT
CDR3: CASSILGAGVSPLHF

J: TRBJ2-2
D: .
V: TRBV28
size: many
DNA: TGTGCCAGCAGCGAGGGAGAGATCACCGGGGAGCTGTTTTTT
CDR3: CASSEGEITGELFF

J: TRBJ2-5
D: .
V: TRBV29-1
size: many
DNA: TGCAGCGTATCCGGGACAGGCGGGGGGGAAGAGACCCAGTACTTC
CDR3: CSVSGTGGGEETQYF

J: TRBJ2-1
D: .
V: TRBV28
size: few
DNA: TGTGCCATTCCGGACCAGGGCGACAATGAGCAGTTCTTC
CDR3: CAIPDQGDNEQFF

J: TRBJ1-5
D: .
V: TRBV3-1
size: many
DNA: TGTGCCAGCAGCCAAGCAACAGTGGATCAGCCCCAGCATTTT
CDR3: CASSQATVDQPQHF

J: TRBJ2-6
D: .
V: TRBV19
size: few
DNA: TGTGCCAGTGAGACAGTCTCTGGGGCCAACGTCCTGACTTTC
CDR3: CASETVSGANVLTF

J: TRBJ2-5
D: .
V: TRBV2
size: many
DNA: TGTACCTCCACGCAGGGGCAAGAGACCCAGTACTTC
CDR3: CTSTQGQETQYF

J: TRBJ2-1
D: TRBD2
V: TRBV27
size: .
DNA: TGTGCCAGCACCAATGGGAGGGGAAACTTCAATGAGCAGTTCTTC
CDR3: CASTNGRGNFNEQFF

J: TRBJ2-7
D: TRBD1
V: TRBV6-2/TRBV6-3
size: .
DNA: TGTGCCAGCAGTCGGACAGGGAACTACGGGCAGTACTTC
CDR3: CASSRTGNYGQYF

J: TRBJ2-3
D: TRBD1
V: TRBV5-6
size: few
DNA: TGTGCCAGCAGCCTCGGGACAGTCACAGATACGCAGTATTTT
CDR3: CASSLGTVTDTQYF

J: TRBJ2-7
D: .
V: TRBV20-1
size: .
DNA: TGCAGTGCTAGCCGGGAGCCTAACTACGAGCAGTACTTC
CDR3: CSASREPNYEQYF

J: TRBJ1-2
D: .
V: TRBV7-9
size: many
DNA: TGTGCCAGCAGCTTAGATCGGAACACCTATGGCTACACCTTC
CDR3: CASSLDRNTYGYTF

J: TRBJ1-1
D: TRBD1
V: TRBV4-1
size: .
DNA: TGCGCCAGCAGCCCTGACCTGGACAGGGGGCGGAACACTGAAGCTTTCTTT
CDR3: CASSPDLDRGRNTEAFF

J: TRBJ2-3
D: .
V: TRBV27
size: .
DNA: TGTGCCAGCAGTTCCTACAAGTCCACAGATACGCAGTATTTT
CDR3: CASSSYKSTDTQYF

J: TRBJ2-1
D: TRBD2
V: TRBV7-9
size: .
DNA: TGTGCCAGCAGCCTTAGCGGGAGGGTATACAATGAGCAGTTCTTC
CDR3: CASSLSGRVYNEQFF

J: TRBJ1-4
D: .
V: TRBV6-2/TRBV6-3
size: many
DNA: TGTGCCAGCAGTTCCAGGGTTGGTGAAAAACTGTTTTTT
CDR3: CASSSRVGEKLFF

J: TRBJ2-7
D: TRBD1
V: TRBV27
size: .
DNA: TGTGCCAGCATCCCACGACAGGGGGCATTCTACGAGCAGTACTTC
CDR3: CASIPRQGAFYEQYF

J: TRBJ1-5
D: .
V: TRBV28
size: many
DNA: TGTGCCAGCAGCTTGGGTGGTGGCCGCAATCAGCCCCAGCATTTT
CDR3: CASSLGGGRNQPQHF

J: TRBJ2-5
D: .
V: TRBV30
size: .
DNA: TGTGCCTGGAGTGTAAGGGACTTCCAAGAGACCCAGTACTTC
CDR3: CAWSVRDFQETQYF

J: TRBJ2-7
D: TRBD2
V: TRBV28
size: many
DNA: TGTGCCAGCAGTCGACTAGCGTACGAGCAGTACTTC
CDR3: CASSRLAYEQYF

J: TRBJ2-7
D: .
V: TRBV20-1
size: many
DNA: TGCAGTGCTAGAGCTCTCGGGGCCTACGAGCAGTACTTC
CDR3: CSARALGAYEQYF

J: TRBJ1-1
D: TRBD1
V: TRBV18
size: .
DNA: TGTGCCAGCTCACCAACCGGGACAGGGGGCAATACTGAAGCTTTCTTT
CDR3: CASSPTGTGGNTEAFF

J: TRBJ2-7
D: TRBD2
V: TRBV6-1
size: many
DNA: TGTGCCAGCAGAAGGGATAGCGGGTTCTACGAGCAGTACTTC
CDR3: CASRRDSGFYEQYF

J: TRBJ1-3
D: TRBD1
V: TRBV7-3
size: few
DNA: TGTGCCACCGCAGGGGGCGGAATCTCTGGAAACACCATATATTTT
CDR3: CATAGGGISGNTIYF

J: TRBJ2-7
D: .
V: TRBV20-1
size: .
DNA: TGCAGTGCTAGAGATGCGGGAAACCGAAGGTACGAGCAGTACTTC
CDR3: CSARDAGNRRYEQYF

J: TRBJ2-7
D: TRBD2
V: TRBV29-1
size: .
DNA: TGCAGCGTTGACCGGACTAGCGGGAGACCCGCTTACTGCGAGCAGTACTTC
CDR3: CSVDRTSGRPAYCEQYF

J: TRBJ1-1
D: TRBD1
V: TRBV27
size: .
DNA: TGTGCCAGCAGGAAACAGGGGGGCACTGAATCTTTCTTT
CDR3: CASRKQGGTESFF

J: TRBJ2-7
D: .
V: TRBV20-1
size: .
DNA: TGCAGTGCTATATCTACAGCCTCCTACGAGCAGTACTTC
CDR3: CSAISTASYEQYF

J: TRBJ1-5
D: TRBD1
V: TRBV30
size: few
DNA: TGTGCCTGGAGCCCCGATCCGGGACAGGATCAGCCCCAGCATTTT
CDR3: CAWSPDPGQDQPQHF

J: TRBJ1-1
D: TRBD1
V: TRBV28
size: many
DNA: TGTGCCAGCAGCACGACAGGGTTGAACACTGAAGCTTTCTTT
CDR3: CASSTTGLNTEAFF

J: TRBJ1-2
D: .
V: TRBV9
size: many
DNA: TGTGCCAGCAGCGTAGGGGGGGGCGACTATGGCTACACCTTC
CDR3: CASSVGGGDYGYTF

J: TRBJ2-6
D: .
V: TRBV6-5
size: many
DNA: TGTGCCAGCAGTTACGGGGGAGGCGGGGCCAACGTCCTGACTTTC
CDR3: CASSYGGGGANVLTF

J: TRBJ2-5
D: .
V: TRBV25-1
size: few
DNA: TGTGCCAGCAGTGAATTTGCGGGAAACCAAGAGACCCAGTACTTC
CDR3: CASSEFAGNQETQYF

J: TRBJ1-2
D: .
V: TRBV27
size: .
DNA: TGTGCCAGCAGTTCCCCCCGGGACGGAAACTATGGCTACACCTTC
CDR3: CASSSPRDGNYGYTF

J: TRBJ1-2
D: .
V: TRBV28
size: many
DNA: TGTGCCAGCAGTCCGACCCCCACCCGCGACGGCTACACCTTC
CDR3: CASSPTPTRDGYTF

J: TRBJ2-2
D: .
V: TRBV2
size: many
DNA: TGTGCCAGCAGTGAGGAGCGGGCCTTGAACACCGGGGAGCTGTTTTTT
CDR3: CASSEERALNTGELFF

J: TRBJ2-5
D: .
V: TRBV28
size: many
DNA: TGTGCCAGCAGTTCAACGCCACTCAGGGGGGGGGAGGAGACCCAGTACTTC
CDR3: CASSSTPLRGGEETQYF

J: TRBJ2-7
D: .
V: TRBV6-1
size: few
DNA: TGTGCCAGCTTTTCCGGCAGGGACTACGAGCAGTACTTC
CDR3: CASFSGRDYEQYF

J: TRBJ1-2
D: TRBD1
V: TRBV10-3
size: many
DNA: TGTGCCATCAGGGACAGGGGACGTAACTATGGCTACACCTTC
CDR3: CAIRDRGRNYGYTF

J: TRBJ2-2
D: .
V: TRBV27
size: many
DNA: TGTGCCAGCAGAATCAGGGGTTGGGAGCGTAACACCGGGGAGCTGTTTTTT
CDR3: CASRIRGWERNTGELFF

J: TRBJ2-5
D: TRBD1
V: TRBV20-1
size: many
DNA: TGCAGTGCGGGTGACAGGGGCCTCACCCAAGAGACCCAGTACTTC
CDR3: CSAGDRGLTQETQYF

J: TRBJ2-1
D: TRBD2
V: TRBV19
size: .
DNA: TGTGCCAGTAGTTCGTCTAGCGGAAACAATGAGCAGTTCTTC
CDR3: CASSSSSGNNEQFF

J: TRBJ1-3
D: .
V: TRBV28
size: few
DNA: TGTGCCAGCAGTGCCCCCGGAGGTGGAAACACCATATATTTT
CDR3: CASSAPGGGNTIYF

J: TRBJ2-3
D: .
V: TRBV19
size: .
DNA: TGTGCCAGTAGCCCCGGGACACAGACAGATACGCAGTATTTT
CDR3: CASSPGTQTDTQYF

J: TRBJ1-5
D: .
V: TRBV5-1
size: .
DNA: TGCGCCAGCAGCTTCGGGGATGACAATCAGCCCCAGCATTTT
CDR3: CASSFGDDNQPQHF

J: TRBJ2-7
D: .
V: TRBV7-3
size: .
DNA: TGTGCCAGCAGCCAGGCCGGGACGGGCTGCGAGCAGTACTTC
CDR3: CASSQAGTGCEQYF

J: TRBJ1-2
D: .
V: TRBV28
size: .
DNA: TGTGCCAGCAGTGACCCGGGGCCCACTCTGGGTGGCTACACCTTC
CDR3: CASSDPGPTLGGYTF

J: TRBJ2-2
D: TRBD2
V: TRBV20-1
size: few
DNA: TGCAGTGCTAGAGATATGGGTAGCGGGAGGTTGGGTATCGGGGAGCTGTTTTTT
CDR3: CSARDMGSGRLGIGELFF

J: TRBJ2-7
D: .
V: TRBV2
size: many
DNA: TGTGCCAGCAATCGGGGGCCTACTTACGAGCAGTACTTC
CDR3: CASNRGPTYEQYF